A selection of T cell receptor beta chains follows, all from one sample in a study of beta chain features in type 1 diabetes. The protocol was immunoSEQ multiplex PCR, while the TCRdb copy is restricted to in-frame clones and leaves out a portion. Of 150,000 to 200,000 clones in the sample, 6% to 9% were seen once. The sample taken for sequencing was central memory CD4+ T cells from blood. Receptors were obtained from a man younger than 30 with type 1 diabetes. CDR3s include the opening cysteine and the closing phenylalanine or tryptophan. D genes are given only for firm matches. Size is omitted from some rows. Given values are once, few, many or a class for expanded clones.

>few|TRBJ2-3|TRBV18|15|TRBD1
TGTGCCAGCTCATTACAGGGGGCGTCAACAGATACGCAGTATTTT
CASSLQGASTDTQYF
>few|TRBJ1-1|TRBV7-9|14|TRBD1
TGTGCCAGCAGCTCACACGGACAGGGTGCTGAAGCTTTCTTT
CASSSHGQGAEAFF
>few|TRBJ2-3|TRBV7-2|16|TRBD2
TGTGCCAGCAGCTCGGAGCGGGGGGGCCAGAGAGATACGCAGTATTTT
CASSSERGGQRDTQYF
>-|TRBJ2-1|TRBV6-4|15|TRBD2
TGTGCCAGCAGTCCCGTCGGACTAGCGGGAGTTGGGCAGTTCTTC
CASSPVGLAGVGQFF
>few|TRBJ2-5|TRBV4-1|14|TRBD1
TGCGCCAGCAGCCAGACCGGGACAGGGGAGACCCAGTACTTC
CASSQTGTGETQYF
>-|TRBJ2-7|TRBV11-2|16|-
TGTGCCAGCAGCTTATCACCTGCCGGGGGGCGGTACGAGCAGTACTTC
CASSLSPAGGRYEQYF
>few|TRBJ1-1|TRBV7-8|16|-
TGTGCCACCAAAAATTTGACGGAACAAAGGGGCACTGAAGCTTTCTTT
CATKNLTEQRGTEAFF
>few|TRBJ2-7|TRBV28|12|-
TGTGCCAGCAGCGCCGCCCGGGTTGAGCAGTACTTC
CASSAARVEQYF
>-|TRBJ1-4|TRBV28|12|-
TGTGCCAGCAGTTTACGTCAGGGAAAACTGTTTTTT
CASSLRQGKLFF
>-|TRBJ2-2|TRBV11-2|15|-
TGTGCCAGCAGCTTTACGCCCGTGTCCGGCGGGGAGCTGTTTTTT
CASSFTPVSGGELFF
>-|TRBJ2-1|TRBV7-2|13|-
TGTGCCAGCAGCTTACCAGAGGTGTATGAGCAGTTCTTC
CASSLPEVYEQFF
>few|TRBJ1-3|TRBV5-4|16|TRBD1
TGTGCCAGCAGCTTAGACAGGGCCCTCTCTGGAAACACCATATATTTT
CASSLDRALSGNTIYF
>-|TRBJ2-3|TRBV7-8|16|-
TGTGCCAGCAGCCCGAGTGTCTTCCCCTTCACAGATACGCAGTATTTT
CASSPSVFPFTDTQYF
>many|TRBJ1-5|TRBV19|17|TRBD1
TGTGCCAGTAGTATAGGACAGGGTAGGGATAGCAATCAGCCCCAGCATTTT
CASSIGQGRDSNQPQHF
>few|TRBJ2-7|TRBV7-2|12|TRBD1
TGTGCCAGCAGCAAGACAGGGATCGAGCAGTACTTC
CASSKTGIEQYF
>few|TRBJ2-7|TRBV5-5|15|TRBD1
TGTGCCAGCAGCTTTCTCCGGGACAGCTCCTACGAGCAGTACTTC
CASSFLRDSSYEQYF
>-|TRBJ1-1|TRBV14|14|-
TGTGCCAGCAGCCAAGCGACAGGATTCGCTGAAGCTTTCTTT
CASSQATGFAEAFF
>few|TRBJ2-1|TRBV28|17|TRBD1
TGTGCCAGCAGTTACTATGCCAGGGGGAGATCCTACAATGAGCAGTTCTTC
CASSYYARGRSYNEQFF
>-|TRBJ2-5|TRBV11-2|14|TRBD2
TGTGCCAGCAGCTTATCGCGGGGGGGCAGGACCCAGTACTTC
CASSLSRGGRTQYF
>few|TRBJ2-1|TRBV28|14|-
TGTGCCAGCAGTGGGTCTAGACGCTTAAGTGAGCAGTTCTTC
CASSGSRRLSEQFF
>-|TRBJ2-5|TRBV25-1|15|TRBD2
TGTGCCAGCAGCAGACTAGCGGGAGTTGGCGAGACCCAGTACTTC
CASSRLAGVGETQYF
>-|TRBJ2-5|TRBV5-1|14|TRBD1
TGCGCCAGCAGCTTCGACAGGGGCCAAGAGACCCAGTACTTC
CASSFDRGQETQYF
>few|TRBJ1-1|TRBV18|13|-
TGTGCCAGCTCACCTCATTCGGACACTGAAGCTTTCTTT
CASSPHSDTEAFF
>few|TRBJ2-2|TRBV11-2|16|-
TGTGCCAGCAGCTTAGGACGGCTAGTCGATCCCGGGGAGCTGTTTTTT
CASSLGRLVDPGELFF